This T cell receptor (beta chain) emerged from a study of early T cells in non-severe SARS-CoV-2 infection. CDR3 length: 13 residues. V dropped 5 bases and J dropped 5; count of bases not matched to a gene: 4. The V gene's germline CDR1 is SGHNT and CDR2 YYREEE (reference sequence). The study, taken as a whole, reports: Anti-spike CD8 specificities were favored by VDJdb matching, whose results missed private and CD4 specificities.

Each cDNA molecule carried a unique molecular identifier. TCRdb re-derived calls from the 5' RACE reads in MiXCR, one entry per CDR3 protein. The sample has about 55,000 distinct CDR3 sequences; approximately 15% are singletons. With respect to this clonotype: Antigen unknown.

The source of this sequence is an adult who was a healthcare worker with PCR-confirmed SARS-CoV-2 infection or an uninfected control (not recorded which). V is TRBV5-4 and J is TRBJ2-3, with TRBD1 identical over 8 bases. Sequencing was performed on whole blood, taken at baseline. The CDR3 loop reads CASSQQGVDTQYF. In nucleotides, the CDR3 is TGTGCCAGCAGTCAACAGGGGGTAGATACGCAGTATTTT.